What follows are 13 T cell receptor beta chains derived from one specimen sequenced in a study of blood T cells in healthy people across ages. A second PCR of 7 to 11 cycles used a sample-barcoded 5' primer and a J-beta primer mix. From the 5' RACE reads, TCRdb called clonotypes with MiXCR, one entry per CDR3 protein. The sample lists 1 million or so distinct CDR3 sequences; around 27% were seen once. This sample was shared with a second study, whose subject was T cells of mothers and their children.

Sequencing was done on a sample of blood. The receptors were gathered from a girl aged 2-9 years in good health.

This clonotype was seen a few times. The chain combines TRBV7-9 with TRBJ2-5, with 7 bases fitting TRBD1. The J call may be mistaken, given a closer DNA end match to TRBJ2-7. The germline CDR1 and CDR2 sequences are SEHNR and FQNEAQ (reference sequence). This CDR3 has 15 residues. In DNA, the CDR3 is TGTGCCAGCAGCAATAAACTAGGGGGCGAGTACGAGCAGTACTTC. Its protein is CASSNKLGGEYEQYF.

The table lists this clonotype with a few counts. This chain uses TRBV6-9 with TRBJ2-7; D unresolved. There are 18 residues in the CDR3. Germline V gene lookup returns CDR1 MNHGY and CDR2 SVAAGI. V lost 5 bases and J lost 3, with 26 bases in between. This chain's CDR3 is CASSTKSGALYSYYEQYF. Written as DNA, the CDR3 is TGTGCCAGCAGTACCAAGTCGGGCGCCCTTTATTCATACTACGAGCAGTACTTC.

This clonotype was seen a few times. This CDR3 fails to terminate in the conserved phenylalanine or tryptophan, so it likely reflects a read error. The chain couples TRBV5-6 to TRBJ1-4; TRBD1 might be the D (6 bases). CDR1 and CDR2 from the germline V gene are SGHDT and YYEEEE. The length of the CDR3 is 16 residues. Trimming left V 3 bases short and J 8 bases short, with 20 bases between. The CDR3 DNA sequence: TGTGCCAGCAGCTCCCTATATGGGGGCCAAGGGGAAAAACTGTTTCTT. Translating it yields CASSSLYGGQGEKLFL.

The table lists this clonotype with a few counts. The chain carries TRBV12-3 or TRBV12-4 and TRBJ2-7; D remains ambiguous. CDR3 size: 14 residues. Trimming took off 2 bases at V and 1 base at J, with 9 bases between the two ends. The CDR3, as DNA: TGTGCCAGCAGTTTACTAGACTCTTCCTACGAGCAGTACTTC. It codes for CASSLLDSSYEQYF.

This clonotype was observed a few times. The CDR3 region has the DNA TGTGCCAGCAGCTTATACAGGGGGCTCGATGAGCAGTTCTTC. Amino acids: CASSLYRGLDEQFF. V gene TRBV11-2 combines with J gene TRBJ2-1, with TRBD1 identical over 9 bases. J gave up 8 bases and V 2 bases, and 4 bases lay outside the gene matches. This CDR3 comprises 14 residues. Germline values: CDR1 SGHAT, CDR2 FQNNGV.

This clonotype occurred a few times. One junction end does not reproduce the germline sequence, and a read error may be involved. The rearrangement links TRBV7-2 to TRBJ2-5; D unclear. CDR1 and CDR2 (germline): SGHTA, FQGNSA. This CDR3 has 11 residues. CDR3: CASSLAPGLFF. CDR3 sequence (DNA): TGTGCCAGCAGCTTAGCCCCGGGTCTGTTCTTC.

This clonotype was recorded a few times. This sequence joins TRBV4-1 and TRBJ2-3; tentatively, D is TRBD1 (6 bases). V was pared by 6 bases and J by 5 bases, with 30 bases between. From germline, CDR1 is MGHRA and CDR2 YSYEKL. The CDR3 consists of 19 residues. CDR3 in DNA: TGCGCCAGCAGTCCTACACACTCCGCGACAGGTCAGAATGGAGATACGCAGTATTTT. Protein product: CASSPTHSATGQNGDTQYF.

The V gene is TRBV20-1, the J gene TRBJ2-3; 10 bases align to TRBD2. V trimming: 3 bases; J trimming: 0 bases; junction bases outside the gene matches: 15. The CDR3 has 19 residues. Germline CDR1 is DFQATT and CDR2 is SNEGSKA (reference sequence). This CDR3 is CSASRASGSLRSSTDTQYF. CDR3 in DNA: TGCAGTGCTAGTCGGGCTAGCGGGAGTCTGAGATCTAGCACAGATACGCAGTATTTT.

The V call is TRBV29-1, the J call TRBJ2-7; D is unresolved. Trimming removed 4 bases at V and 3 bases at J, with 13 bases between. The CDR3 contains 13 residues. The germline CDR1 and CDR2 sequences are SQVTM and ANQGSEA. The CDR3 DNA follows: TGCAGCGTTGTTGGGGAAATGGGCTACGAGCAGTACTTC. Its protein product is CSVVGEMGYEQYF.

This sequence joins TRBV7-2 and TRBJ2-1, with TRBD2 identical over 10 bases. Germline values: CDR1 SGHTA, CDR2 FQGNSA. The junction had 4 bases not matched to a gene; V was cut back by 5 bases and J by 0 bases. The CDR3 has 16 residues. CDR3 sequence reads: CASSVSSGSSYNEQFF. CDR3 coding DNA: TGTGCCAGCAGCGTCTCTAGCGGGAGCTCCTACAATGAGCAGTTCTTC.

CDR3 protein: CSRSSGNTIYF. The CDR3 coding sequence is TGCAGCAGGAGCTCTGGAAACACCATATATTTT. The V and J genes are TRBV20-1 and TRBJ1-3; no definite D call. The length of the CDR3 is 11 residues. The germline V gene encodes CDR1 DFQATT and CDR2 SNEGSKA (reference sequence).

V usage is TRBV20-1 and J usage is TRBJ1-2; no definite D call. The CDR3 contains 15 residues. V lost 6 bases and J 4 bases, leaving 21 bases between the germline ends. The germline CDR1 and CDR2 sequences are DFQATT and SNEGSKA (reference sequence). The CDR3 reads CSANPPWTVLYGYTF. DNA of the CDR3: TGCAGTGCAAACCCGCCCTGGACGGTCCTCTATGGCTACACCTTC.

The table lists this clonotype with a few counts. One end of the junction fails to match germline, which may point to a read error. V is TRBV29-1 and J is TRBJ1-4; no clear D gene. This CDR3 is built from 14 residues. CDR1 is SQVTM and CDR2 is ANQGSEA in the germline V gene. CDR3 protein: CSVEDPGIGEKLVF. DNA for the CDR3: TGCAGCGTTGAAGATCCCGGGATCGGAGAAAAGCTGGTTTTT.